One and the same sample provided the 20 T cell receptor beta chains below, sequenced in a study of blood T cell repertoires in COVID-19. Method: immunoSEQ multiplex PCR; TCRdb's copy keeps in-frame clones and lacks some. The table shows approximately 220,000 clones, with 84% occurring only once. Sequenced material: peripheral blood. Receptors originate from a woman aged 55-69 years who had recovered from COVID-19.

V and J are TRBV5-4 and TRBJ2-5, with 8 positions matching TRBD1. Germline CDR1 is SGHNT and CDR2 is YYREEE (reference sequence). V was pared by 4 bases and J by 0 bases, with 2 bases of the junction left unmatched. There are 14 residues in the CDR3. CDR3 sequence reads: CASSGQGYQETQYF. CDR3 bases: TGTGCCAGCAGCGGACAGGGTTACCAAGAGACCCAGTACTTC.

The genes are TRBV4-2 and TRBJ2-1, with a possible D match to TRBD2 (7 bases). Trimming pared 0 bases from V and 3 bases from J, leaving 12 bases between. Germline values: CDR1 LGHNA, CDR2 YNFKEQ. CDR3 length: 16 residues. CDR3 nucleotide sequence: TGTGCCAGCAGCCAAGATGGGGGCGGGGGCTACAATGAGCAGTTCTTC. As protein: CASSQDGGGGYNEQFF.

This chain joins TRBV7-6 and TRBJ2-1; TRBD2 is a possible D gene (5 bases). Germline V gene data show CDR1 as SGHVS and CDR2 as FNYEAQ. V shed 7 bases and J shed 4 bases, with 26 bases lying between them. This CDR3 has 18 residues. The CDR3 DNA reads TGTGCCAGCACCATTTCCCCGGGGTGGGAGCTGACTTACAATGAGCAGTTCTTC. This gives the protein CASTISPGWELTYNEQFF.

The CDR3: CASSFGTRNTQYF. The DNA of the CDR3 is TGTGCCAGCAGTTTCGGGACTCGGAATACGCAGTATTTT. This chain uses TRBV12-3 or TRBV12-4 with TRBJ2-3; weak D call: TRBD2 (6 bases). Trimming removed 3 bases from V and 7 bases from J, with 11 bases in between. The CDR3 has 13 residues.

The gene calls are TRBV30 and TRBJ1-1, with D unresolved. Deletions cut 8 bases from V and 6 bases from J, with 13 bases between. The CDR3 totals 11 residues. Per the germline V gene, CDR1 is GTSNPN and CDR2 is SVGIG (reference sequence). For the CDR3, the DNA is TGTGCCGGAAGCGGTTTCGCTGAAGCTTTCTTT. Protein: CAGSGFAEAFF. The full variable domain, completed using reference TRBV30 and TRBJ1-1, is SQTIHQWPATLVQPVGSPLSLECTVEGTSNPNLYWYRQAAGRGLQLLFYSVGIGQISSEVPQNLSASRPQDRQFILSSKKLLLSDSGFYLCAGSGFAEAFFGQGTRLTVV.

CDR3 DNA: TGTGCCTGGGCACCTTTTACAGGGCTCTATGGCTACACCTTC. The encoded protein is CAWAPFTGLYGYTF. V gene TRBV30 combines with J gene TRBJ1-2; D may be TRBD1 (6 bases). Trimming took 5 bases from V and 4 from J, leaving 17 bases between them. Germline CDR1 is GTSNPN and CDR2 is SVGIG (reference sequence). This CDR3 is 14 amino acids long.

The chain links TRBV5-1 to TRBJ1-1, with 7 bases fitting TRBD1. V shed 4 bases and J 4 bases; nucleotides not matched to a gene: 7. The germline V gene has CDR1 SGHRS and CDR2 YFSETQ. This CDR3 has 14 amino acids. The CDR3 region has the DNA TGCGCCAGCAGCACGACAGGGCCGGCCACTGAAGCTTTCTTT. The encoded protein is CASSTTGPATEAFF. The full variable domain, its missing parts supplied by reference TRBV5-1 and TRBJ1-1, is KAGVTQTPRYLIKTRGQQVTLSCSPISGHRSVSWYQQTPGQGLQFLFEYFSETQRNKGNFPGRFSGRQFSNSRSEMNVSTLELGDSALYLCASSTTGPATEAFFGQGTRLTVV.

The V and J genes are TRBV9 and TRBJ2-5; TRBD1 might be the D (5 bases). Germline V gene data show CDR1 as SGDLS and CDR2 as YYNGEE. V lost 0 bases and J 0 bases, leaving 9 bases between the germline ends. This CDR3 has 15 residues. The CDR3 here is CASSVAPGYQETQYF. CDR3 bases: TGTGCCAGCAGCGTAGCGCCAGGGTACCAAGAGACCCAGTACTTC.

The V gene is TRBV4-2, the J gene TRBJ1-1; TRBD1 is a possible D gene (6 bases). The V and J ends lost 3 bases and 3 bases respectively, with 14 bases between them. This CDR3 has 15 amino acids. Germline V lookup: CDR1 LGHNA, CDR2 YNFKEQ. The CDR3 loop is CASSQLQGSDTEAFF. DNA for the CDR3: TGTGCCAGCAGCCAGTTACAGGGATCGGACACTGAAGCTTTCTTT.

J is TRBJ1-5 and V is TRBV30, with TRBD1 as a possible D gene (5 bases). V was clipped by 8 bases and J by 10 bases, with 27 bases between them. CDR1 and CDR2 from the germline V gene are GTSNPN and SVGIG (reference sequence). This CDR3 region has 15 residues. As DNA, the CDR3 is TGTGCCCCGGCCCCTGGCAGGGCGGGGGAGGGTCCCCAGCATTTT. It translates to CAPAPGRAGEGPQHF.

The chain combines TRBV7-9 with TRBJ1-4, with 7 bases lining up with TRBD1. Germline V CDR1 and CDR2: SEHNR, FQNEAQ (reference sequence). V gave up 3 bases and J gave up 1 base; unmatched junction bases: 8. CDR3 size: 17 residues. The CDR3 DNA reads TGTGCCAGCAGCTTGGGACACAGGGGTGGAACTAATGAAAAACTGTTTTTT. It is translated as CASSLGHRGGTNEKLFF.

This clone has only a few counts. This chain joins TRBV4-1 and TRBJ1-1; 8 nucleotides line up with TRBD1. This CDR3 has 15 amino acids. J lost 7 bases, V lost 0 bases, and 7 bases had no gene match. Germline V gene lookup returns CDR1 MGHRA and CDR2 YSYEKL. The CDR3 DNA reads as TGCGCCAGCAGCCAAGATTGGTCTACAGGGGGTGAAGCTTTCTTT. It translates to CASSQDWSTGGEAFF.

A few counts support this clone. This chain links TRBV6-5 with TRBJ1-1, with TRBD1 matching 8 bases. Germline trimming cut 11 bases from V and 3 bases from J; bases unmatched to any gene: 8. This CDR3 has 13 residues. Looked up from germline, CDR1 is MNHEY and CDR2 is SVGAGI. CDR3 protein: CAALGTGYTEAFF. CDR3 sequence (DNA): TGTGCCGCGTTGGGGACAGGATACACTGAAGCTTTCTTT.

The chain joins TRBV5-4 to TRBJ2-3; 12 bases agree with TRBD2. Germline V gene data show CDR1 as SGHNT and CDR2 as YYREEE (reference sequence). V trimming: 8 bases; J trimming: 6 bases; junction bases outside the gene matches: 7. This CDR3 contains 14 residues. The CDR3 region has the DNA TGTGCCAGTCAGACTAGCGGGGGTCTGGATACGCAGTATTTT. It translates to CASQTSGGLDTQYF.

This clone was detected a few times. This rearrangement joins TRBV2 to TRBJ1-5; TRBD1 aligns across 8 bases. The J segment lost 3 bases and the V segment lost 10 bases, leaving 20 bases of the junction unmatched. Germline V gene sequence: CDR1 SNHLY, CDR2 FYNNEI. This CDR3 has 18 residues. CDR3 region: CAINKGTGKCAFNQPQHF. Here the CDR3 DNA reads TGTGCCATCAACAAAGGGACAGGTAAGTGTGCCTTCAATCAGCCCCAGCATTTT. Complete variable domain (other parts from reference TRBV2 and TRBJ1-5): EPEVTQTPSHQVTQMGQEVILRCVPISNHLYFYWYRQILGQKVEFLVSFYNNEISEKSEIFDDQFSVERPDGSNFTLKIRSTKLEDSAMYFCAINKGTGKCAFNQPQHFGDGTRLSIL.

The gene calls are TRBV28 and TRBJ2-7; 7 nucleotides match TRBD1. The CDR3 sequence is 15 residues long. V was pared by 5 bases and J by 2 bases, with 9 bases of the junction left unmatched. The V gene's germline CDR1 is MDHEN and CDR2 SYDVKM. CDR3 in DNA: TGTGCCAGCAGTCCCGGGACAGCCGCTACCTACGAGCAGTACTTC. As protein: CASSPGTAATYEQYF.

The V and J genes are TRBV3-1 (or the pseudogene TRBV3-2) and TRBJ1-1, with 8 bases aligning to TRBD1. Germline trimming cut 8 bases from V and 11 bases from J; bases unmatched to any gene: 10. This CDR3 contains 12 residues. From germline, CDR1 is LGHDT and CDR2 YNNKEL (reference sequence). The CDR3 region is CASRGQAGVAFF. The DNA for the CDR3 is TGTGCCAGCCGGGGACAGGCGGGGGTGGCTTTCTTT.

J is TRBJ2-2 and V is TRBV5-8, with D perhaps matching TRBD1 or TRBD2 (11 bases each). Germline loops: CDR1 SGHTS, CDR2 YDEGEE. The CDR3 sequence is 20 residues long. The V and J ends lost 2 bases and 13 bases respectively, with 36 bases between them. CDR3 nucleotide sequence: TGTGCCAGCAGCTTCTGGACAGGGGGCGAATTTGGTACTAGCGGGGGTGTGCTGTTTTTT. Protein: CASSFWTGGEFGTSGGVLFF.

The V gene is TRBV19, the J gene TRBJ2-7, with a tentative D call TRBD1 (5 bases). There are 15 residues in the CDR3. Germline V gene lookup returns CDR1 LNHDA and CDR2 SQIVND (reference sequence). V was cut by 2 bases and J by 0 bases, with 11 bases left in between. CDR3 nucleotide sequence: TGTGCCAGTAGTATACAGGGCCGGAGCTCCTACGAGCAGTACTTC. It encodes CASSIQGRSSYEQYF. Filled out from reference TRBV19 and TRBJ2-7, the complete variable domain reads DGGITQSPKYLFRKEGQNVTLSCEQNLNHDAMYWYRQDPGQGLRLIYYSQIVNDFQKGDIAEGYSVSREKKESFPLTVTSAQKNPTAFYLCASSIQGRSSYEQYFGPGTRLTVT.

The chain recombines TRBV6-1 with TRBJ1-3, with D possibly matching TRBD1 (6 bases). This CDR3 has 14 residues. Trimming cost V 0 bases and J 4 bases, with 7 bases left between them. Germline V lookup: CDR1 MNHNS, CDR2 SASEGT. The CDR3 region is CASSEAGQGNTIYF. CDR3 nucleotides: TGTGCCAGCAGTGAAGCCGGACAGGGAAACACCATATATTTT.